One sample yielded the 9 T cell receptor beta chains listed below, sequenced in a study of cytomegalovirus exposure and HLA in healthy donors. Vbeta (60) and Jbeta (13) primers were used in the PCR. The method was immunoSEQ multiplex PCR; TCRdb's version includes in-frame clones alone and lacks a portion of them. The sample lists about 160,000 clones; roughly 84% were seen once. The sequencing sample was made of PBMCs. The origin of the receptors is a man aged 18-30 years in good health and CMV-seropositive.

The chain has TRBV9 and TRBJ2-3, with D perhaps matching TRBD1 (6 bases). The V and J ends lost 3 bases and 5 bases respectively, with 16 bases between them. This CDR3 comprises 15 residues. CDR1 and CDR2 (germline): SGDLS, YYNGEE. As DNA, the CDR3 is TGTGCCAGCAGCGAAGAAGGGGGAAGAGGAGATACGCAGTATTTT. This gives the protein CASSEEGGRGDTQYF.

Details on this clone: One junction end disagrees with the germline gene, perhaps due to a read error. The chain combines TRBV5-1 with TRBJ1-2, with a tentative D call TRBD1 (5 bases). The CDR3 runs to 11 residues. Germline CDR1 SGHRS, CDR2 YFSETQ. The CDR3 DNA reads TGCGCCAGCAGATTGGAGGGGGGCTACACCTTC. Its translation is CASRLEGGYTF.

The genes are TRBV5-1 and TRBJ2-7, with no clear D. Trimming took 5 bases from V and 2 from J, leaving 8 bases between them. Looked up from germline, CDR1 is SGHRS and CDR2 is YFSETQ. The length of the CDR3 is 12 residues. The CDR3 DNA reads as TGCGCCAGCAGTGGGCAGGCCTACGAGCAGTACTTC. Translation gives CASSGQAYEQYF.

This clone was observed once. The chain has TRBV4-1 and TRBJ1-1; TRBD1 aligns across 10 bases. Germline V gene data show CDR1 as MGHRA and CDR2 as YSYEKL. The V and J ends lost 5 bases and 1 base, in that order; junction bases with no gene match: 19. The CDR3 spans 20 residues. The CDR3 DNA reads TGCGCCAGCAGCTTCACACCACGCCGGGACAGGGGAGAGGGGAACACTGAAGCTTTCTTT. It translates to CASSFTPRRDRGEGNTEAFF.

Concerning this clone itself: At one of its ends the junction is not consistent with the germline gene, which may arise from a read error. The sample has other DNA sequences that encode this CDR3 too. V gene TRBV28 combines with J gene TRBJ1-1, with TRBD1 identical over 10 bases. The CDR3 has 14 amino acids. Germline V CDR1 and CDR2: MDHEN, SYDVKM. This CDR3 is CASSSGQGDTEAFF. DNA for the CDR3: TGTGCCAGCAGTTCCGGACAGGGGGACACTGAGGCTTTCTTT. The variable domain in full, completed from reference TRBV28 and TRBJ1-1, reads DVKVTQSSRYLVKRTGEKVFLECVQDMDHENMFWYRQDPGLGLRLIYFSYDVKMKEKGDIPEGYSVSREKKERFSLILESASTNQTSMYLCASSSGQGDTEAFFGQGTRLTVV.

This chain uses TRBV7-9 with TRBJ2-1; D remains ambiguous. Germline CDR1 SEHNR, CDR2 FQNEAQ (reference sequence). The CDR3 has 11 amino acids. The germline V and J ends were trimmed by 7 bases and 3 bases, with 4 bases remaining between them. The DNA of the CDR3 is TGTGCCAGCACCGGCTACAATGAGCAGTTCTTC. Its translation: CASTGYNEQFF.

This clone was counted a few times. V and J are TRBV4-1 and TRBJ2-5, with 8 bases identical to TRBD2. V shed 3 bases and J 2 bases; nucleotides not matched to a gene: 8. In germline, CDR1 is MGHRA, CDR2 YSYEKL. The CDR3 extends over 16 amino acids. CDR3: CASSHLKTSAQETQYF. The CDR3 coding sequence is TGCGCCAGCAGCCACTTAAAGACTAGCGCACAAGAGACCCAGTACTTC.

The V gene is TRBV7-9, the J gene TRBJ2-3; 9 bases are shared with TRBD2. Germline lookup yields CDR1 SEHNR and CDR2 FQNEAQ (reference sequence). This CDR3 comprises 15 residues. V trimming: 3 bases; J trimming: 5 bases; junction bases outside the gene matches: 6. CDR3 DNA sequence: TGTGCCAGCAGCTTTCCTAGCGGGGTACAAGATACGCAGTATTTT. Encoded protein: CASSFPSGVQDTQYF.

The V and J genes are TRBV29-1 and TRBJ2-3; D may be TRBD2 (5 bases). This CDR3 has 17 amino acids. CDR1 and CDR2 from the germline V gene are SQVTM and ANQGSEA. V lost 4 bases and J 1 base, leaving 21 bases between the germline ends. CDR3: CSVVRFSAAPGTDTQYF. The CDR3 DNA reads TGCAGCGTTGTGCGCTTCTCAGCGGCCCCGGGCACAGATACGCAGTATTTT.